Sequencing of this T cell receptor (beta chain) was carried out in a study of blood T cell repertoires in COVID-19. Participants, roughly 18 to 90 years old, spanned about 26 US areas. Study processing details: For nucleated cells, counts were estimated from reference gene primer amplification. TCRdb's table, derived via immunoSEQ multiplex PCR, lists solely in-frame clones and lacks some. V, J and clone size were drawn from that table, and D and trimming were deduced from the DNA. The sample comprises about 230,000 clones, over 85% of which are singletons, and around 4.2% rests with the top ten. V was shortened by 3 bases and J by 4 bases, with 16 bases between the two germline ends. The CDR3 consists of 16 residues. Per the germline V gene, CDR1 is SGDLS and CDR2 is YYNGEE.

This chain joins TRBV9 and TRBJ2-2; D unresolved. The clonotype comes from a woman between 25 and 40 years old with acute COVID-19. Sequencing used PBMCs or T cells enriched from blood (not recorded which). DNA for the CDR3: TGTGCCAGCAGCGGAACGGGTGATTCGGTCACCGGGGAGCTGTTTTTT. It codes for CASSGTGDSVTGELFF.